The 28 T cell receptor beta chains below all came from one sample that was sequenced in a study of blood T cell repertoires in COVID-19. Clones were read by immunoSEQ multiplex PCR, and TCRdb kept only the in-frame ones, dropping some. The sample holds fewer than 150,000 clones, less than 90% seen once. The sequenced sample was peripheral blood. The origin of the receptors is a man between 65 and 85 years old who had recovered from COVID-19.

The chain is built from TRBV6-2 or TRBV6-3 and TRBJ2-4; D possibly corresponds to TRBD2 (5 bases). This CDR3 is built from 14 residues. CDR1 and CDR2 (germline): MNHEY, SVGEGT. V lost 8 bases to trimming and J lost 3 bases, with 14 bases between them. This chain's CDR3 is CASGPRGSKNIQYF. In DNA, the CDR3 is TGTGCCAGCGGCCCTCGAGGGAGCAAAAACATTCAGTACTTC.

The CDR3 reads CASSLPQGEGETQYF. CDR3 DNA: TGTGCCAGCAGCTTGCCACAGGGAGAAGGAGAGACCCAGTACTTC. This chain connects TRBV5-4 to TRBJ2-5; maybe TRBD1 (6 bases). The germline V gene encodes CDR1 SGHNT and CDR2 YYREEE (reference sequence). V lost 1 base and J lost 4, with 14 bases in between. The CDR3 contains 15 residues.

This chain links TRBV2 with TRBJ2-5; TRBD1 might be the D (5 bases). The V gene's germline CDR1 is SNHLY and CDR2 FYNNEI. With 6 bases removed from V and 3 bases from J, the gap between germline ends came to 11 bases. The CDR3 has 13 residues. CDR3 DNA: TGTGCCAGCAGCAAAGGCAGGGAAGAGACCCAGTACTTC. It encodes CASSKGREETQYF.

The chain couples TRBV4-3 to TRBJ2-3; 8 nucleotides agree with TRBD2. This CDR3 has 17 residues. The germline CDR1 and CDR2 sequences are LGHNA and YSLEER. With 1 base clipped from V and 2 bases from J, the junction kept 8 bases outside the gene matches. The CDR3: CASSQAAAGALTDTQYF. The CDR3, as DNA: TGCGCCAGCAGCCAAGCGGCAGCGGGAGCGCTCACAGATACGCAGTATTTT.

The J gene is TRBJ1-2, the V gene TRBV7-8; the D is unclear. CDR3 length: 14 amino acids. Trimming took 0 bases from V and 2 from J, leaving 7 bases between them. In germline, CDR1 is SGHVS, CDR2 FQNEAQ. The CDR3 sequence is CASSLAPQNYGYTF. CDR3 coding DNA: TGTGCCAGCAGCTTAGCGCCACAGAACTATGGCTACACCTTC.

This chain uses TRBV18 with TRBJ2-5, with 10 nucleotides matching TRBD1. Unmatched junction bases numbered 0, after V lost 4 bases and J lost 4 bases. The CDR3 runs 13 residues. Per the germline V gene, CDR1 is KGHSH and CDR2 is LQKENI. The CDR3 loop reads CASSRDRGETQYF. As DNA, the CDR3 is TGTGCCAGCTCACGGGACAGGGGAGAGACCCAGTACTTC.

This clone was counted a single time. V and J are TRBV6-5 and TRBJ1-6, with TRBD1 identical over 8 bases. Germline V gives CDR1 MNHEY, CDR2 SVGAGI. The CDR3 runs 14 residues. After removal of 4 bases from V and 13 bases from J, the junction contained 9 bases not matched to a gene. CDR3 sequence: CASSLRQGPHPLHF. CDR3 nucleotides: TGTGCCAGCAGTTTACGACAGGGGCCTCATCCCCTCCACTTT.

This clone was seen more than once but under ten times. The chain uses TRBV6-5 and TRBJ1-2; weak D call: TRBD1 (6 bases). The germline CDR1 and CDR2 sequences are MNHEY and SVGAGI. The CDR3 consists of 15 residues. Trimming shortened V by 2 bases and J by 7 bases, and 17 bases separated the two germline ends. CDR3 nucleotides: TGTGCCAGCAGTTACGGGCTTGGGGGCGCGGGTGGCTACACCTTC. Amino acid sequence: CASSYGLGGAGGYTF.

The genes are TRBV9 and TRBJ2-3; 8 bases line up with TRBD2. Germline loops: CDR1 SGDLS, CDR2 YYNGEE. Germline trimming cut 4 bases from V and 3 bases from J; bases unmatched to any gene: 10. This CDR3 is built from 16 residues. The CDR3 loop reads CASSPGRLARTDTQYF. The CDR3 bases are TGTGCCAGCAGCCCGGGACGACTAGCGAGGACAGATACGCAGTATTTT.

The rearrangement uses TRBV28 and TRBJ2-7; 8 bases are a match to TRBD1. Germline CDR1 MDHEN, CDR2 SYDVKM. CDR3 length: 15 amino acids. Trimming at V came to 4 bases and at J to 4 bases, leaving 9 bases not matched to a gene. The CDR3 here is CASSSGTGLLYEQYF. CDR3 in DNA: TGTGCCAGCAGTTCCGGGACAGGTCTACTTTACGAGCAGTACTTC.

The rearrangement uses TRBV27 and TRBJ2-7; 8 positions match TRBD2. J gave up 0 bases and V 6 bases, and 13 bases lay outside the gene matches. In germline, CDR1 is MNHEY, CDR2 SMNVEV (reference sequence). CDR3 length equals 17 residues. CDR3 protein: CASSFDFRSGSSYEQYF. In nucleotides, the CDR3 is TGTGCCAGCAGCTTCGACTTTAGAAGCGGGAGCTCCTACGAGCAGTACTTC.

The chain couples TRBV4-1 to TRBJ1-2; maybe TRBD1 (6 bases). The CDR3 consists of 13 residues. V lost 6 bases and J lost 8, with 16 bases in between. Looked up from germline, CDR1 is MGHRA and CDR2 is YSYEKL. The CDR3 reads CASRMGGAGGYTF. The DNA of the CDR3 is TGCGCCAGCAGGATGGGGGGGGCGGGCGGCTACACCTTC.

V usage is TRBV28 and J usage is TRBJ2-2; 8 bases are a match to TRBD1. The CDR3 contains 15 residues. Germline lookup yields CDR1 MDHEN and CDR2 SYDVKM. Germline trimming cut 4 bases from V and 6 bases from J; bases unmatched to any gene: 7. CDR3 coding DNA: TGTGCCAGCAGTTCCAGGGGGCGGAGGGCCGGGGAGCTGTTTTTT. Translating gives CASSSRGRRAGELFF.

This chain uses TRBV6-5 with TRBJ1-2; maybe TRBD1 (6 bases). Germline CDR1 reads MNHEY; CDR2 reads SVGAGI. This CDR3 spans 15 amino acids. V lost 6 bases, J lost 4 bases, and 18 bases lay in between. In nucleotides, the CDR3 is TGTGCCAGCAGCCAACAGGGCCGAGATGTCTATGGCTACACCTTC. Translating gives CASSQQGRDVYGYTF.

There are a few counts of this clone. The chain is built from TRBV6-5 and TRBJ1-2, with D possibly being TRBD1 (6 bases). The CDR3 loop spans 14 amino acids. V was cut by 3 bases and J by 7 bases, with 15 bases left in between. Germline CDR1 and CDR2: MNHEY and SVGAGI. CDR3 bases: TGTGCCAGCAGTTATGGGCAGGGGAGCGGTGGCTACACCTTC. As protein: CASSYGQGSGGYTF.

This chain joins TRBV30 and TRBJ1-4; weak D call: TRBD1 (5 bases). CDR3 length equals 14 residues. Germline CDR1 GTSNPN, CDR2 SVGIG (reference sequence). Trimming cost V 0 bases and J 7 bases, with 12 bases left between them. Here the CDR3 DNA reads TGTGCCTGGAGTGTGAGGCAGGGATTTGAAAAACTGTTTTTT. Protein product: CAWSVRQGFEKLFF.

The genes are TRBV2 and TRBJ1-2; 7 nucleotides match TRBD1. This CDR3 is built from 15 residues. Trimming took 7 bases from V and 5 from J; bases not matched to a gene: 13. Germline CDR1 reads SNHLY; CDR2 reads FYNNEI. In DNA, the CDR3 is TGTGCCAGCAACGACAGGGCTAATGGAGGATATGGCTACACCTTC. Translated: CASNDRANGGYGYTF.

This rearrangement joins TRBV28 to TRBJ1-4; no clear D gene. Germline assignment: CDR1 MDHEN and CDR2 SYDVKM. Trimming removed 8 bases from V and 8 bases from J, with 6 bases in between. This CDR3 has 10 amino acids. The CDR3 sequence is CASGSEKLFF. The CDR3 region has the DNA TGTGCCAGCGGCTCCGAAAAACTGTTTTTT.

DNA for the CDR3: TGTGCCAGCAGCAAGCCCCAAACAGATACGCAGTATTTT. Protein product: CASSKPQTDTQYF. The chain carries TRBV5-5 and TRBJ2-3; no clear D gene. The CDR3 loop spans 13 amino acids. Germline loops: CDR1 SGHKS, CDR2 YYEKEE (reference sequence). V was trimmed by 4 bases and J by 3 bases, leaving 9 bases between them. The full variable domain, its missing parts supplied by reference TRBV5-5 and TRBJ2-3, is DAGVTQSPTHLIKTRGQQVTLRCSPISGHKSVSWYQQVLGQGPQFIFQYYEKEERGRGNFPDRFSARQFPNYSSELNVNALLLGDSALYLCASSKPQTDTQYFGPGTRLTVL.

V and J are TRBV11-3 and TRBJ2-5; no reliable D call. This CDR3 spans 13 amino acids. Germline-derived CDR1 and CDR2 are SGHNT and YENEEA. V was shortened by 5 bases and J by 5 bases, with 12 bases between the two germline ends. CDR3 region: CASSRTKLETQYF. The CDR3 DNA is TGTGCCAGCAGCCGTACGAAACTCGAGACCCAGTACTTC.

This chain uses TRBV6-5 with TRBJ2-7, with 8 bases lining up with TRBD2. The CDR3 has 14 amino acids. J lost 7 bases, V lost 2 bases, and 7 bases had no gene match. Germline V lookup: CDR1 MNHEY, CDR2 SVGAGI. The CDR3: CASSYREGLREQYF. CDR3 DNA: TGTGCCAGCAGTTACCGGGAGGGACTCCGGGAGCAGTACTTC.

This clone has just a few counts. CDR3: CASSLGQGRSATNEKLFF. CDR3 in DNA: TGTGCCAGCAGCTTAGGACAGGGACGGTCGGCAACTAATGAAAAACTGTTTTTT. V and J are TRBV7-9 and TRBJ1-4; 7 bases line up with TRBD1. Trimming removed 1 base from V and 0 bases from J; junction bases left unmatched: 8. The germline V gene encodes CDR1 SEHNR and CDR2 FQNEAQ (reference sequence). The CDR3 sequence is 18 residues long.

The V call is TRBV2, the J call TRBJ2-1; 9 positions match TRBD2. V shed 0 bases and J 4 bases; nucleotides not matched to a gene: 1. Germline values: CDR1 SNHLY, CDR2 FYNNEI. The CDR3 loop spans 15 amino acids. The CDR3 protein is CASSEASGGYNEQFF. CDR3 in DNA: TGTGCCAGCAGTGAAGCTAGCGGGGGTTACAATGAGCAGTTCTTC.

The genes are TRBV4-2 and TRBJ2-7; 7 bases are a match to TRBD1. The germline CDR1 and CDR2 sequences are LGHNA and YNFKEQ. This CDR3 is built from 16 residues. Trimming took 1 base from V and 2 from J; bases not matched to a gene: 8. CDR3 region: CASSQGTQGNTYEQYF. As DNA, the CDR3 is TGTGCCAGCAGCCAAGGGACACAGGGGAACACCTACGAGCAGTACTTC.

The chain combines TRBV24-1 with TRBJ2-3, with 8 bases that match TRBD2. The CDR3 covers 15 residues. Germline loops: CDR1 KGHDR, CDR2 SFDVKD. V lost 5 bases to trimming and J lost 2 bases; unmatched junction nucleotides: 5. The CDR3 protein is CATSAERGHTDTQYF. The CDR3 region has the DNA TGTGCCACCAGTGCCGAGCGGGGGCACACAGATACGCAGTATTTT.

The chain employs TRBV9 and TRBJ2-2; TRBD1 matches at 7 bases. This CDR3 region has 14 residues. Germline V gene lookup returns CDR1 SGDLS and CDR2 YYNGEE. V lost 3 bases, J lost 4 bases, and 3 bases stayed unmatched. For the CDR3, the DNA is TGTGCCAGCAGCGAGGGACAGACCACCGGGGAGCTGTTTTTT. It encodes CASSEGQTTGELFF.

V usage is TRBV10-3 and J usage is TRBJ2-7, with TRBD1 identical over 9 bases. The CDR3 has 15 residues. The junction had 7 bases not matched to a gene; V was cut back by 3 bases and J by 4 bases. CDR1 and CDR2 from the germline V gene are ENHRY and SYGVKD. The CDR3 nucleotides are TGTGCCATCAGTGAAGAGGACAGGGGCCTTTACGAGCAGTACTTC. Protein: CAISEEDRGLYEQYF.

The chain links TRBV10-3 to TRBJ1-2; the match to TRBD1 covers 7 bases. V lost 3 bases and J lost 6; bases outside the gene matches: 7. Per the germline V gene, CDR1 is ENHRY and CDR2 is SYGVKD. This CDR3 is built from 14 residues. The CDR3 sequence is CAISDQGGRDGYTF. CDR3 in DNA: TGTGCCATCAGTGACCAGGGGGGACGTGATGGCTACACCTTC.